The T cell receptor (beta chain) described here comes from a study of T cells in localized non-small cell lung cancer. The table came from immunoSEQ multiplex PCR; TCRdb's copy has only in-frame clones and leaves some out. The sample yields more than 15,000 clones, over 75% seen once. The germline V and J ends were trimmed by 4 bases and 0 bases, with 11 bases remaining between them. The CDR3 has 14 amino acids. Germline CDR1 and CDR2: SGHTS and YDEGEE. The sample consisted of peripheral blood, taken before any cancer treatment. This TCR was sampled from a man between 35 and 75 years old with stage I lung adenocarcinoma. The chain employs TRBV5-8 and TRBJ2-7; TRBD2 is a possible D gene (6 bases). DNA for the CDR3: TGTGCCAGCAGCCAGGGACTGAACTCCTACGAGCAGTACTTC. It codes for CASSQGLNSYEQYF.